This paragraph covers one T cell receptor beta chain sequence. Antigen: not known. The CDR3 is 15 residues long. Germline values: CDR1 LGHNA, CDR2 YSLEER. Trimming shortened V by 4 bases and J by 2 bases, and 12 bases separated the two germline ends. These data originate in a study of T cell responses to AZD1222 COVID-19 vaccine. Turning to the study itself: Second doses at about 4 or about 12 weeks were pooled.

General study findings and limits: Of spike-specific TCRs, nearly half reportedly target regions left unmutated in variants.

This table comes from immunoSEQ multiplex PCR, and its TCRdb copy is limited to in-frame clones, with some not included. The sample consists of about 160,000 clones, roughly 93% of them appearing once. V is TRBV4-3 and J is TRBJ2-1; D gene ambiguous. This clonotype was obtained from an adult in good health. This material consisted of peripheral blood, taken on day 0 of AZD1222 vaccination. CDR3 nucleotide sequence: TGCGCCAGCAGCCGATCAACCCAGGCCTACAATGAGCAGTTCTTC. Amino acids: CASSRSTQAYNEQFF.